This entry lists 4 T cell receptor beta chains sequenced from one sample in a study of long-term antiretroviral therapy in people with HIV. They ran version v3.0 of the immunoSEQ assay at survey level. TCRdb keeps only in-frame clones here, not all; method: immunoSEQ multiplex PCR. The data contain 23,000 or so clones, roughly 80% of them singletons. Source: unsorted PBMCs, taken 0.4 years after starting antiretroviral therapy. The receptor set was obtained from a man aged 50 or older with HIV.

Of note for this clone: Other DNA sequences from this sample encode an identical CDR3 as well. This chain links TRBV4-3 with TRBJ1-5; 9 nucleotides line up with TRBD1. Germline V gene sequence: CDR1 LGHNA, CDR2 YSLEER. The CDR3 extends over 15 amino acids. V gave up 0 bases and J gave up 4 bases; unmatched junction bases: 1. The CDR3 region is CASSQDGTGNQPQHF. The CDR3 bases are TGCGCCAGCAGCCAAGATGGGACAGGGAATCAGCCCCAGCATTTT.

This chain uses TRBV7-6 with TRBJ1-3, with a weak D call TRBD1 (5 bases). This CDR3 comprises 14 residues. Trimming shortened V by 3 bases and J by 4 bases, and 10 bases separated the two germline ends. Germline V gene lookup returns CDR1 SGHVS and CDR2 FNYEAQ. CDR3 sequence (DNA): TGTGCCAGCAGCTTGGGGGAGGCAGGAAACACCATATATTTT. Amino acid sequence: CASSLGEAGNTIYF.

The CDR3 nucleotides read TGTGCCAGCAGCCATAACGGGATTGGAGGCTCACCCCTCCACTTT. Translating it yields CASSHNGIGGSPLHF. V and J are TRBV14 and TRBJ1-6; D is unresolved. Deletions cut 3 bases from V and 10 bases from J, with 16 bases between. The CDR3 has 15 residues. Germline-derived CDR1 and CDR2 are SGHDN and FVKESK.

The V call is TRBV28, the J call TRBJ1-2; TRBD1 might be the D (5 bases). The CDR3 covers 13 residues. CDR1 is MDHEN and CDR2 is SYDVKM in the germline V gene. V lost 5 bases, J lost 5 bases, and 12 bases lay in between. Here the CDR3 reads CASSPPGWYGYTF. DNA for the CDR3: TGTGCCAGCAGTCCCCCAGGGTGGTATGGCTACACCTTC.